Each of the 10 T cell receptor beta chains below was sequenced from the same sample in a study of CD8+ T cells in alopecia areata. Indicated treatment: oral pan-JAK inhibitor, 5-10 mg twice daily. Reverse transcription of extracted RNA yielded cDNA, which provided the sequencing template. Using immunoSEQ multiplex PCR, the repertoire was profiled, and TCRdb retains in-frame clones only, with some absent. The sample has 150,000 to 200,000 clones; just under 65% are singletons. The sequencing used CD4+ T cells sorted from blood, collected around week 49, from a patient treated with tofacitinib. The receptors here all came from a human donor with alopecia areata.

This sequence joins TRBV4-1 and TRBJ1-2; no clear D gene. The CDR3 extends over 16 amino acids. V was clipped by 0 bases and J by 5 bases, with 16 bases between them. Looked up from germline, CDR1 is MGHRA and CDR2 is YSYEKL. DNA of the CDR3: TGCGCCAGCAGCCAAGAGGAAGGAGGGCTTAGATATGGCTACACCTTC. The encoded protein is CASSQEEGGLRYGYTF.

The chain joins TRBV30 to TRBJ1-6; 9 bases are a match to TRBD1. Germline values: CDR1 GTSNPN, CDR2 SVGIG (reference sequence). This CDR3 is 13 amino acids long. V gave up 5 bases and J gave up 8 bases; unmatched junction bases: 4. CDR3 DNA sequence: TGTGCCTGGCAAGACAGGGGGGATTCACCCCTCCACTTT. Residues: CAWQDRGDSPLHF.

The chain has TRBV29-1 and TRBJ2-7; 8 bases agree with TRBD1. The V and J ends lost 6 bases and 1 base, in that order; junction bases with no gene match: 5. This CDR3 has 13 amino acids. Germline CDR1 is SQVTM and CDR2 is ANQGSEA. The chain's CDR3 is CSVGTGSSYEQYF. The CDR3 DNA follows: TGCAGCGTCGGGACAGGATCATCCTACGAGCAGTACTTC.

V usage is TRBV7-9 and J usage is TRBJ2-1; D call uncertain. V lost 5 bases, J lost 6 bases, and 17 bases lay in between. The CDR3 runs to 15 residues. CDR1 is SEHNR, CDR2 FQNEAQ, per germline (reference sequence). CDR3 loop: CASSPKGLLGNEQFF. The DNA of the CDR3 is TGTGCCAGCAGCCCCAAAGGTCTCCTGGGCAATGAGCAGTTCTTC. Looking up the rest from reference TRBV7-9 and TRBJ2-1 gives the full variable domain: DTGVSQNPRHKITKRGQNVTFRCDPISEHNRLYWYRQTLGQGPEFLTYFQNEAQLEKSRLLSDRFSAERPKGSFSTLEIQRTEQGDSAMYLCASSPKGLLGNEQFFGPGTRLTVL.

The chain employs TRBV11-2 and TRBJ2-3; D remains unclear. The germline V gene encodes CDR1 SGHAT and CDR2 FQNNGV. The CDR3 has 15 amino acids. V was trimmed by 2 bases and J by 1 base, leaving 10 bases between them. This CDR3 reads CASSLWATGTDTQYF. The DNA for the CDR3 is TGTGCCAGCAGCTTATGGGCGACCGGCACAGATACGCAGTATTTT.

The rearrangement links TRBV7-2 to TRBJ2-7, with 8 bases fitting TRBD1. The ends lost 3 bases at V and 5 bases at J; junction bases unmatched: 9. The CDR3 loop spans 15 amino acids. Germline V CDR1 and CDR2: SGHTA, FQGNSA. The CDR3 region is CASSLWTGSTNEQYF. Here the CDR3 DNA reads TGTGCCAGCAGCTTGTGGACAGGGTCAACAAACGAGCAGTACTTC. The full variable domain, its missing parts supplied by reference TRBV7-2 and TRBJ2-7, is GAGVSQSPSNKVTEKGKDVELRCDPISGHTALYWYRQSLGQGLEFLIYFQGNSAPDKSGLPSDRFSAERTGGSVSTLTIQRTQQEDSAVYLCASSLWTGSTNEQYFGPGTRLTVT.

This clone was seen only once. V usage is TRBV7-2 and J usage is TRBJ2-6, with D unclear. The CDR3 totals 14 residues. Trimming removed 0 bases from V and 4 bases from J, with 4 bases in between. The V gene's germline CDR1 is SGHTA and CDR2 FQGNSA. This chain's CDR3 is CASSLAGGANVLTF. The CDR3 DNA follows: TGTGCCAGCAGCTTAGCGGGCGGGGCCAACGTCCTGACTTTC.

The chain couples TRBV29-1 to TRBJ1-4, with TRBD1 as a possible D gene (5 bases). The CDR3 contains 12 residues. The germline V gene has CDR1 SQVTM and CDR2 ANQGSEA. V was shortened by 6 bases and J by 7 bases, with 12 bases between the two germline ends. The CDR3 loop reads CSVGEVGEKLFF. In DNA form, the CDR3 reads TGCAGCGTGGGGGAAGTTGGTGAAAAACTGTTTTTT.

The chain links TRBV29-1 to TRBJ1-1; D is ambiguous. Trimming stripped 5 bases from V and 14 bases from J, with 9 bases between. This CDR3 spans 8 amino acids. The germline V gene encodes CDR1 SQVTM and CDR2 ANQGSEA. CDR3 amino acids: CSVTGEFF. The DNA of the CDR3 is TGCAGCGTTACTGGGGAGTTCTTT.

V and J are TRBV28 and TRBJ2-3; tentative D call: TRBD1 (5 bases). The CDR3 runs to 14 residues. V lost 5 bases, J lost 4 bases, and 13 bases lay in between. CDR1 and CDR2 (germline): MDHEN, SYDVKM. The DNA for the CDR3 is TGTGCCAGCAGTGTCCAAGGGGTCTCAGATACGCAGTATTTT. It yields the protein CASSVQGVSDTQYF. Complete variable domain (other parts from reference TRBV28 and TRBJ2-3): DVKVTQSSRYLVKRTGEKVFLECVQDMDHENMFWYRQDPGLGLRLIYFSYDVKMKEKGDIPEGYSVSREKKERFSLILESASTNQTSMYLCASSVQGVSDTQYFGPGTRLTVL.